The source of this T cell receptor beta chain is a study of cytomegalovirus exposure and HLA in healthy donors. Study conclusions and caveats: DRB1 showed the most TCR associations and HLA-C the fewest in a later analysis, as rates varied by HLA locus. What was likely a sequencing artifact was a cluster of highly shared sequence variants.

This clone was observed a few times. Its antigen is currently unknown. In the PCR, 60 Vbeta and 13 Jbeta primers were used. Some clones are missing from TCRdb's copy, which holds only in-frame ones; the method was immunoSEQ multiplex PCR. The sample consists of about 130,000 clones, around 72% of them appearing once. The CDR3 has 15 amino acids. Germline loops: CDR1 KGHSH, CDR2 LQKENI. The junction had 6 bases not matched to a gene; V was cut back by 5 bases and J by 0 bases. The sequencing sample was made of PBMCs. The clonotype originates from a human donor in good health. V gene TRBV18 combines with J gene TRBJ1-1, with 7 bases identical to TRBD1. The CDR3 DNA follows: TGTGCCAGCTCATTCAACAGGGGAATGAACACTGAAGCTTTCTTT. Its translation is CASSFNRGMNTEAFF.